This TCR beta chain came from a study of CD8 T cells in ankylosing spondylitis. The study, taken as a whole, reports: Reportedly, matched ankylosing spondylitis synovial fluid was significantly enriched for disease-linked clones. Previous work reported some of these motif variants in the synovial fluid and blood of reactive arthritis. A motif of eight highly homologous TCR beta variants was seen as apparently characteristic of ankylosing spondylitis blood.

V was clipped by 5 bases and J by 0 bases, with 16 bases between them. Germline-derived CDR1 and CDR2 are DFQATT and SNEGSKA (reference sequence). This CDR3 is 16 amino acids long. By quantitative 5'-RACE with molecular barcodes, the TCR beta libraries were made. MiXCR was run by TCRdb on the 5' RACE reads, yielding one entry per CDR3 protein. Of more than 600,000 distinct CDR3 sequences detected, around 19% appear once; the ten largest clones hold 15% to 20%. This clonotype was counted only a few times. What it recognizes is unknown. Sequencing was performed on blood, either unsorted or a sorted T cell fraction (not recorded which). The chain combines TRBV20-1 with TRBJ2-2; D uncertain. The origin of this receptor is a male donor with ankylosing spondylitis. The CDR3 sequence is CSASHSGATNTGELFF. In nucleotides, the CDR3 is TGCAGTGCTTCCCATTCTGGTGCAACGAACACCGGGGAGCTGTTTTTT.